The next 13 T cell receptor beta chains were all read from a single sample in a study of T cells in Graves' hyperthyroidism and ophthalmopathy. Amplification of TCR beta CDR3 regions used RNA as the template. The HTBI primer set drove a first-round RT-PCR of the TCR CDR3. TCRdb fed the multiplex PCR reads into MiXCR, producing one record per CDR3 protein. Of roughly 650,000 distinct CDR3 sequences in the sample, more than 15% were seen once. Sequenced: blood. These receptor sequences come from a woman aged 40 to 50 with Graves' ophthalmopathy.

The chain has TRBV28 and TRBJ1-5, with D maybe TRBD1 (5 bases). V was shortened by 3 bases and J by 4 bases, with 25 bases between the two germline ends. Germline V gives CDR1 MDHEN, CDR2 SYDVKM. The CDR3 is made up of 19 amino acids. The CDR3 region has the DNA TGTGCCAGCAGTTTTTCAAGGCCCCGGTTCGGGCAGGGAAATCAGCCCCAGCATTTT. Amino acid sequence: CASSFSRPRFGQGNQPQHF. The entire variable domain, with the rest obtained from reference TRBV28 and TRBJ1-5, is as follows: DVKVTQSSRYLVKRTGEKVFLECVQDMDHENMFWYRQDPGLGLRLIYFSYDVKMKEKGDIPEGYSVSREKKERFSLILESASTNQTSMYLCASSFSRPRFGQGNQPQHFGDGTRLSIL.

This sequence joins TRBV5-4 and TRBJ2-3; 11 bases align to TRBD2. J was trimmed by 2 bases and V by 0 bases; bases with no gene match: 5. This CDR3 region has 17 residues. Germline CDR1 is SGHNT and CDR2 is YYREEE (reference sequence). The CDR3 protein is CASSLALLAGDTDTQYF. CDR3 in DNA: TGTGCCAGCAGCTTGGCCTTACTAGCGGGGGACACAGATACGCAGTATTTT.

This clonotype occurred a few times. The V and J genes are TRBV6-5 and TRBJ2-3, with TRBD2 as a possible D gene (7 bases). The V and J ends lost 0 bases and 6 bases respectively, with 16 bases between them. This CDR3 region has 16 residues. Germline-derived CDR1 and CDR2 are MNHEY and SVGAGI. CDR3 sequence (DNA): TGTGCCAGCAGTTACTCGAAGGGGGGGGGCCGGGATACGCAGTATTTT. Translating gives CASSYSKGGGRDTQYF.

About this clonotype: A much larger clone sits a single nucleotide away, making a read error possible. The conserved closing phenylalanine or tryptophan is absent in this CDR3, likely reflecting a read error. This sequence joins TRBV20-1 and TRBJ1-2; D unclear. CDR3 length: 11 residues. Germline CDR1 reads DFQATT; CDR2 reads SNEGSKA (reference sequence). V lost 2 bases and J lost 2, with 3 bases in between. CDR3 sequence reads: CSARWNYGYTL. CDR3 bases: TGCAGTGCTAGATGGAACTATGGCTACACCCTC.

This clonotype showed up many times. The V gene is TRBV5-1, the J gene TRBJ1-1; possibly TRBD1 for D (6 bases). V was trimmed by 5 bases and J by 0 bases, leaving 20 bases between them. The V gene's germline CDR1 is SGHRS and CDR2 YFSETQ. The CDR3 runs 17 residues. The CDR3 spells CASSRYPTGTLNTEAFF. The CDR3 nucleotides are TGCGCCAGCAGTCGATATCCAACCGGGACACTGAACACTGAAGCTTTCTTT.

In its sample, this clonotype was seen many times. The genes are TRBV7-2 and TRBJ2-1; possibly TRBD1 for D (5 bases). The ends were cut back, 5 bases at V and 2 bases at J, with 13 bases in the middle. Germline V gene lookup returns CDR1 SGHTA and CDR2 FQGNSA. The CDR3 runs to 15 residues. The CDR3: CASSPLPRAYNEQFF. DNA for the CDR3: TGTGCCAGCAGCCCACTCCCCAGGGCCTACAATGAGCAGTTCTTC. The whole variable domain, filled in from reference TRBV7-2 and TRBJ2-1, reads GAGVSQSPSNKVTEKGKDVELRCDPISGHTALYWYRQSLGQGLEFLIYFQGNSAPDKSGLPSDRFSAERTGGSVSTLTIQRTQQEDSAVYLCASSPLPRAYNEQFFGPGTRLTVL.

This clonotype was found many times. The J gene is TRBJ2-1, the V gene TRBV30; either TRBD1 or TRBD2 may fit D (5 bases each). V lost 2 bases, J lost 6 bases, and 17 bases lay in between. The germline gives CDR1 GTSNPN, CDR2 SVGIG (reference sequence). This CDR3 spans 15 amino acids. The CDR3 nucleotides are TGTGCCTGGAGTACCGTAGAGTACGGGGCCAATGAGCAGTTCTTC. Its translation is CAWSTVEYGANEQFF.

The DNA for the CDR3 is TGTGCCAGCAGCCACCGACCGAATTCACCCCTCCACTTT. This codes for CASSHRPNSPLHF. The chain carries TRBV7-2 and TRBJ1-6; the D is unclear. CDR1 is SGHTA and CDR2 is FQGNSA in the germline V gene. V lost 5 bases, J lost 7 bases, and 9 bases lay in between. The CDR3 is made up of 13 amino acids.

The sample holds many counts of this clonotype. One end of the junction is discordant with germline, which a read error may explain. The chain couples TRBV27 to TRBJ1-1; possibly TRBD1 for D (5 bases). Germline values: CDR1 MNHEY, CDR2 SMNVEV (reference sequence). The CDR3 covers 13 residues. CDR3: CASSFQGNTEAFF. Here the CDR3 DNA reads TGCGCCAGCAGCTTCCAGGGGAACACTGAAGCTTTCTTT.

This clonotype came up many times. The V gene is TRBV30, the J gene TRBJ1-4, with unresolved D. Per the germline V gene, CDR1 is GTSNPN and CDR2 is SVGIG (reference sequence). The V and J ends lost 3 bases and 8 bases respectively, with 7 bases between them. The CDR3 has 11 residues. CDR3 nucleotide sequence: TGTGCCTGGAGAATAAGGGAAAAACTGTTTTTT. Translating it yields CAWRIREKLFF.

Note on this clonotype: A much larger clonotype is one base distant, so this may be a read error. V gene TRBV12-3 or TRBV12-4 combines with J gene TRBJ1-5; D possibly corresponds to TRBD1 (5 bases). The CDR3 loop spans 13 amino acids. The CDR3 nucleotides are TGTGCCTGCAGTGTGGGGGAGCCTCAGCCCCAGCATTTT. Its translation: CACSVGEPQPQHF.

This clonotype was counted many times. V gene TRBV30 combines with J gene TRBJ1-1; D is unclear. V dropped 3 bases and J dropped 1 base, with 9 bases sitting between them. The CDR3 length is 13 residues. Germline V gene sequence: CDR1 GTSNPN, CDR2 SVGIG (reference sequence). The CDR3 is CAWRVRTNTEAFF. Here the CDR3 DNA reads TGTGCCTGGAGGGTCAGGACGAACACTGAAGCTTTCTTT.

The chain links TRBV2 to TRBJ2-3, with TRBD2 matching 7 bases. The CDR3 covers 13 residues. V gave up 11 bases and J gave up 0 bases; unmatched junction bases: 5. Germline CDR1 reads SNHLY; CDR2 reads FYNNEI. In nucleotides, the CDR3 is TGTGCCCAACGGGGGGATAGCACAGATACGCAGTATTTT. Protein product: CAQRGDSTDTQYF.